Presented here are 32 T cell receptor beta chains from one specimen sequenced in a study of radiotherapy plus CTLA-4 blockade in lung cancer. Profiled with immunoSEQ multiplex PCR; TCRdb holds only in-frame clones, not every one. Counted here are 25,000 to 35,000 clones, roughly four fifths occurring once; the ten biggest clones make up about 7.7%. The sequenced sample was peripheral blood, obtained from a patient treated with radiotherapy plus ipilimumab. The receptors were sampled from a human donor with non-small cell lung cancer who had stable disease on radiotherapy plus ipilimumab.

This clone appeared a few times. The chain links TRBV4-1 to TRBJ1-2, with 12 positions matching TRBD1. This CDR3 has 15 amino acids. Germline V gene data show CDR1 as MGHRA and CDR2 as YSYEKL. V shed 3 bases, J shed 8 bases, and the junction held 7 bases outside the gene matches. This CDR3 is CASSQGDRGRSGYTF. Written as DNA, the CDR3 is TGCGCCAGCAGCCAGGGGGACAGGGGGCGGAGCGGCTACACCTTC.

This chain joins TRBV9 and TRBJ1-6; D is unresolved. The V end was cut by 5 bases, the J end by 3 bases, with 9 bases between. CDR3 length: 14 amino acids. Germline V gene lookup returns CDR1 SGDLS and CDR2 YYNGEE. The CDR3 loop reads CASSDALYNSPLHF. The DNA of the CDR3 is TGTGCCAGCAGTGACGCCCTCTATAATTCACCCCTCCACTTT.

This CDR3 reads CASSEWTSGARRTQYF. The CDR3 nucleotides are TGTGCCAGTAGTGAGTGGACTAGCGGGGCCAGAAGGACCCAGTACTTC. The J gene is TRBJ2-5, the V gene TRBV19; 12 nucleotides align to TRBD2. The CDR3 is 16 amino acids. J was trimmed by 7 bases and V by 5 bases; bases with no gene match: 11. The germline CDR1 and CDR2 sequences are LNHDA and SQIVND (reference sequence). The whole variable domain, filled in from reference TRBV19 and TRBJ2-5, reads DGGITQSPKYLFRKEGQNVTLSCEQNLNHDAMYWYRQDPGQGLRLIYYSQIVNDFQKGDIAEGYSVSREKKESFPLTVTSAQKNPTAFYLCASSEWTSGARRTQYFGPGTRLLVL.

The chain carries TRBV27 and TRBJ2-3; a possible D gene is TRBD1 (5 bases). CDR1 is MNHEY, CDR2 SMNVEV, per germline (reference sequence). Trimming removed 5 bases from V and 4 bases from J, with 10 bases in between. The CDR3 totals 13 residues. The CDR3 protein is CASSDRLSDTQYF. The CDR3 nucleotides are TGTGCCAGCAGTGACAGACTCTCAGATACGCAGTATTTT.

V and J are TRBV7-2 and TRBJ1-1; 7 bases are shared with TRBD1. Germline CDR1 is SGHTA and CDR2 is FQGNSA. V dropped 2 bases and J dropped 0; count of bases not matched to a gene: 6. The CDR3 sequence is 16 residues long. This CDR3 reads CASSLWGTEMNTEAFF. Here the CDR3 DNA reads TGTGCCAGCAGCTTATGGGGGACAGAGATGAACACTGAAGCTTTCTTT.

This chain connects TRBV5-5 to TRBJ1-2; D uncertain. The ends were cut back, 0 bases at V and 4 bases at J, with 19 bases in the middle. The germline CDR1 and CDR2 sequences are SGHKS and YYEKEE (reference sequence). CDR3 size: 17 residues. The DNA of the CDR3 is TGTGCCAGCAGCTTGGGAAGGGCAGGAAGCATGTCCTATGGCTACACCTTC. Amino acid sequence: CASSLGRAGSMSYGYTF.

The genes are TRBV5-6 and TRBJ2-6; a weak D match, TRBD1 (6 bases). V lost 4 bases, J lost 1 base, and 9 bases lay in between. The CDR3 runs to 15 residues. Germline V gene lookup returns CDR1 SGHDT and CDR2 YYEEEE. The DNA of the CDR3 is TGTGCCAGCAGCATCACAGGGTCTGGGGCCAACGTCCTGACTTTC. Translating it yields CASSITGSGANVLTF.

The chain has TRBV7-8 and TRBJ1-1, with 8 bases matching TRBD1. The germline CDR1 and CDR2 sequences are SGHVS and FQNEAQ. V gave up 1 base and J gave up 11 bases; unmatched junction bases: 12. The CDR3 length is 15 residues. CDR3 sequence: CASSLVGRTGRRAFF. The CDR3 DNA sequence: TGTGCCAGCAGCTTAGTGGGAAGGACAGGGCGCCGCGCTTTCTTT.

The gene calls are TRBV27 and TRBJ1-5; D may be TRBD1 (6 bases). The V gene's germline CDR1 is MNHEY and CDR2 SMNVEV (reference sequence). This CDR3 is built from 15 residues. Trimming took off 6 bases at V and 5 bases at J, with 17 bases between the two ends. The CDR3 coding sequence is TGTGCCAGCAGCCGGGACACCCAAGGGGATCAGCCCCAGCATTTT. Translation gives CASSRDTQGDQPQHF.

V usage is TRBV6-5 and J usage is TRBJ1-2; D is unclear. The CDR3 totals 13 residues. The V gene lost 2 bases and the J gene lost 6 bases, with 10 bases spanning the gap. Germline CDR1 and CDR2: MNHEY and SVGAGI. The CDR3 here is CASSYPHKDGYTF. The CDR3 bases are TGTGCCAGCAGTTACCCCCATAAAGATGGCTACACCTTC.

The chain carries TRBV5-6 and TRBJ1-3; D is possibly TRBD1 (6 bases). The CDR3 loop spans 14 amino acids. V was clipped by 1 base and J by 5 bases, with 10 bases between them. In germline, CDR1 is SGHDT, CDR2 YYEEEE. The CDR3 DNA reads as TGTGCCAGCAGCTTGACAGGGCTAAGAAACACCATATATTTT. As protein: CASSLTGLRNTIYF.

The chain joins TRBV9 to TRBJ2-7; TRBD1 matches at 9 bases. Germline trimming cut 1 base from V and 7 bases from J; bases unmatched to any gene: 9. The length of the CDR3 is 15 residues. Germline CDR1 and CDR2: SGDLS and YYNGEE. The CDR3 DNA reads as TGTGCCAGCAGCGTAAAACAGGGGGCTTTGGGTGAGCAGTACGTC. This sequence encodes CASSVKQGALGEQYV.

The chain combines TRBV5-4 with TRBJ2-7, with D possibly matching TRBD1 (7 bases). The CDR3 loop spans 15 amino acids. Per germline, CDR1 SGHNT and CDR2 YYREEE (reference sequence). Deletions cut 4 bases from V and 1 base from J, with 15 bases between. CDR3 in DNA: TGTGCCAGCAGCCGCGGGACAGACAGTTCCTACGAGCAGTACTTC. It encodes CASSRGTDSSYEQYF.

The rearrangement uses TRBV7-6 and TRBJ2-1; 9 nucleotides match TRBD2. Trimming at V came to 5 bases and at J to 4 bases, leaving 6 bases not matched to a gene. CDR1 is SGHVS and CDR2 is FNYEAQ in the germline V gene. This CDR3 contains 15 residues. The CDR3 DNA reads TGTGCCAGCAGCCTCAGCGGGGGGATATACAATGAGCAGTTCTTC. Translating gives CASSLSGGIYNEQFF. Full variable domain (rest looked up from reference TRBV7-6 and TRBJ2-1): GAGVSQSPRYKVTKRGQDVALRCDPISGHVSLYWYRQALGQGPEFLTYFNYEAQQDKSGLPNDRFSAERPEGSISTLTIQRTEQRDSAMYRCASSLSGGIYNEQFFGPGTRLTVL.

This chain uses TRBV30 with TRBJ1-1; D is unresolved. Trimming removed 5 bases at V and 7 bases at J, with 17 bases between. This CDR3 comprises 13 residues. The germline V gene encodes CDR1 GTSNPN and CDR2 SVGIG (reference sequence). CDR3 in DNA: TGTGCCTGGGAACCCGGTCGGGGTGTTGAAGCTTTCTTT. It specifies CAWEPGRGVEAFF. The full variable domain, rest sourced from reference TRBV30 and TRBJ1-1, is SQTIHQWPATLVQPVGSPLSLECTVEGTSNPNLYWYRQAAGRGLQLLFYSVGIGQISSEVPQNLSASRPQDRQFILSSKKLLLSDSGFYLCAWEPGRGVEAFFGQGTRLTVV.

This chain connects TRBV5-1 to TRBJ1-2; no reliable D call. Germline V CDR1 and CDR2: SGHRS, YFSETQ. V gave up 0 bases and J gave up 2 bases, with 5 bases separating them. This CDR3 comprises 13 residues. The CDR3 loop reads CASSLEKNYGYTF. The CDR3 bases are TGCGCCAGCAGCTTGGAGAAAAACTATGGCTACACCTTC.

The chain has TRBV7-9 and TRBJ1-6, with D unclear. Germline values: CDR1 SEHNR, CDR2 FQNEAQ (reference sequence). Trimming removed 5 bases at V and 8 bases at J, with 10 bases between. The CDR3 is made up of 13 amino acids. CDR3 residues: CASSLGMDSPLHF. DNA of the CDR3: TGTGCCAGCAGCCTGGGTATGGATTCACCCCTCCACTTT.

The V and J genes are TRBV19 and TRBJ1-5; TRBD1 might be the D (6 bases). The V end was cut by 7 bases, the J end by 4 bases, with 20 bases between. The CDR3 sequence is 16 residues long. Looked up from germline, CDR1 is LNHDA and CDR2 is SQIVND (reference sequence). In nucleotides, the CDR3 is TGTGCCAGTAAAGAGAGAGAGGACAGTCCGAATCAGCCCCAGCATTTT. Translating gives CASKEREDSPNQPQHF.

The J gene is TRBJ1-4, the V gene TRBV7-9, with D possibly being TRBD1 (5 bases). Germline V gene lookup returns CDR1 SEHNR and CDR2 FQNEAQ (reference sequence). The CDR3 is 14 residues long. The V and J ends lost 5 bases and 4 bases respectively, with 11 bases between them. The CDR3 region has the DNA TGTGCCAGCAGCCGGGACGGGGGTAATGAAAAACTGTTTTTT. Its translation: CASSRDGGNEKLFF.

To note about this clone: One end of the junction does not line up with germline, which may come from a read error. V is TRBV6-1 and J is TRBJ1-2, with 7 bases that match TRBD1. Germline CDR1 MNHNS, CDR2 SASEGT. The CDR3 runs to 10 residues. CDR3: CASSSLDRIF. CDR3 in DNA: TGTGCCAGCAGCTCCCTGGACAGGATCTTC.

The chain has TRBV28 and TRBJ1-5; D is possibly TRBD1 (5 bases). The germline V gene has CDR1 MDHEN and CDR2 SYDVKM. The CDR3 consists of 13 residues. V lost 5 bases to trimming and J lost 4 bases, with 9 bases between them. The DNA of the CDR3 is TGTGCCAGCAGTCCCAACAGGAATCAGCCCCAGCATTTT. Translating gives CASSPNRNQPQHF.

This chain connects TRBV25-1 to TRBJ2-5, with TRBD2 matching 7 bases. J gave up 1 base and V 8 bases, and 4 bases lay outside the gene matches. Germline V gene sequence: CDR1 MGHDK, CDR2 SYGVNS. This CDR3 contains 13 residues. DNA for the CDR3: TGTGCCAGCGGGTGGGGGGGCCAAGAGACCCAGTACTTC. Translating it yields CASGWGGQETQYF.

The gene calls are TRBV10-3 and TRBJ1-2; possible D gene TRBD1, 5 bases. V was clipped by 3 bases and J by 5 bases, with 19 bases between them. CDR3 length: 16 amino acids. Per germline, CDR1 ENHRY and CDR2 SYGVKD. CDR3 in DNA: TGTGCCATCAGTGACAAAATCTCCGGGACTGATTATGGCTACACCTTC. Translated, it gives CAISDKISGTDYGYTF.

CDR3 loop: CASSDAVSQPQHF. CDR3 DNA sequence: TGTGCCAGCAGTGACGCGGTGTCTCAGCCCCAGCATTTT. The V call is TRBV6-1, the J call TRBJ1-5; no firm D call. Germline V gene data show CDR1 as MNHNS and CDR2 as SASEGT. Trimming took 3 bases from V and 6 from J, leaving 9 bases between them. This CDR3 has 13 amino acids.

V is TRBV6-5 and J is TRBJ1-3; D might be TRBD1 (5 bases). Trimming removed 5 bases from V and 7 bases from J, with 18 bases in between. Germline CDR1 MNHEY, CDR2 SVGAGI. The CDR3 has 15 amino acids. CDR3 coding DNA: TGTGCCAGCAGTGGTGGGGCACGTCCCAGGAACACCATATATTTT. Translating it yields CASSGGARPRNTIYF.

The V and J genes are TRBV27 and TRBJ2-1; 11 nucleotides agree with TRBD2. CDR3 length equals 16 residues. V lost 5 bases, J lost 6 bases, and 9 bases stayed unmatched. Germline V gene data show CDR1 as MNHEY and CDR2 as SMNVEV (reference sequence). The CDR3 region is CASSVGRLAGPNEQFF. The DNA of the CDR3 is TGTGCCAGCAGTGTCGGGAGACTAGCGGGGCCCAATGAGCAGTTCTTC.

The gene calls are TRBV7-2 and TRBJ2-3; D gene unclear. V shed 3 bases and J shed 1 base, with 8 bases lying between them. The CDR3 contains 14 residues. Germline V CDR1 and CDR2: SGHTA, FQGNSA. The CDR3 coding sequence is TGTGCCAGCAGCTTTAGGGCGGGCACAGATACGCAGTATTTT. This gives the protein CASSFRAGTDTQYF.

The chain is built from TRBV4-2 and TRBJ2-1; TRBD2 matches at 13 bases. The CDR3 extends over 19 amino acids. V trimming: 1 base; J trimming: 0 bases; junction bases outside the gene matches: 6. Per the germline V gene, CDR1 is LGHNA and CDR2 is YNFKEQ. CDR3 in DNA: TGTGCCAGCAGCCAAGGGACTAGCGGGGGCCTAAGCTCCTACAATGAGCAGTTCTTC. Encoded protein: CASSQGTSGGLSSYNEQFF.

The V call is TRBV6-4, the J call TRBJ2-3; D remains ambiguous. The length of the CDR3 is 13 residues. The germline V gene has CDR1 MRHNA and CDR2 SNTAGT. V dropped 0 bases and J dropped 2 bases, with 3 bases sitting between them. Written as DNA, the CDR3 is TGTGCCAGCAGTGACTCCGACACAGATACGCAGTATTTT. It encodes CASSDSDTDTQYF.

The chain is built from TRBV27 and TRBJ2-5, with TRBD2 as a possible D gene (7 bases). Germline loops: CDR1 MNHEY, CDR2 SMNVEV (reference sequence). The CDR3 spans 14 residues. V gave up 6 bases and J gave up 7 bases, with 18 bases separating them. The DNA of the CDR3 is TGTGCCAGCAGCCGATCGGGGGGCAGCGGGACCCAGTACTTC. Translation: CASSRSGGSGTQYF.

This sequence joins TRBV5-6 and TRBJ1-5; D ambiguous. Germline CDR1 is SGHDT and CDR2 is YYEEEE. V lost 3 bases and J lost 0, with 22 bases in between. CDR3 size: 19 residues. The CDR3 loop is CASSSDREGSGNSNQPQHF. In DNA, the CDR3 is TGTGCCAGCAGCTCAGACCGGGAGGGCTCGGGCAATAGCAATCAGCCCCAGCATTTT.

A single count supports this clone. The rearrangement links TRBV5-1 to TRBJ1-2; D gene uncertain. Trimming removed 0 bases from V and 5 bases from J, with 8 bases in between. The V gene's germline CDR1 is SGHRS and CDR2 YFSETQ. The CDR3 is made up of 13 amino acids. This CDR3 is CASSLADGYGYTF. The CDR3 nucleotides read TGCGCCAGCAGCTTGGCCGACGGGTATGGCTACACCTTC.